These 30 T cell receptor beta chains were sequenced from one sample in a study of cytomegalovirus exposure and HLA in healthy donors (dated by TCRdb to the late 2010s). The library was built by means of the immunoSEQ multiplex PCR assay. For the multiplex PCR, a mixture combining 60 forward primers for TCR Vbeta segments and 13 reverse primers for TCR Jbeta segments was used. Entries here come from immuneACCESS through TCRdb and include only in-frame sequences with V and J called. Some clones fail to appear in such tables; in the studies checked, an unresolved V gene covers under half of the shortfall, and the cause of the remainder is unknown. Counted in this sample were some 180,000 clones; 70% to 90% of them appeared once. Approximately 2.5% of the sample is taken by the ten largest. The sequencing sample was made of PBMCs. These receptors were collected from a man aged 30-40 years in good health and CMV-seropositive.

This clone was counted a few times. CDR3 DNA sequence: TGTGCCAGCAGCCCCGGGACAGCAGTTTTCTACGAGCAGTACTTC. Its translation is CASSPGTAVFYEQYF. V and J are TRBV7-8 and TRBJ2-7; 7 bases map to TRBD1. V trimming: 5 bases; J trimming: 3 bases; junction bases outside the gene matches: 10. The CDR3 runs 15 residues. Germline V gene lookup returns CDR1 SGHVS and CDR2 FQNEAQ.

The CDR3: CASSQRRQGSYEQYF. DNA of the CDR3: TGTGCCAGCAGCCAAAGGCGGCAGGGGTCCTACGAGCAGTACTTC. The chain employs TRBV14 and TRBJ2-7, with D maybe TRBD1 (6 bases). Germline CDR1 and CDR2: SGHDN and FVKESK. Trimming stripped 2 bases from V and 1 base from J, with 12 bases between. The CDR3 is 15 residues long.

The rearrangement uses TRBV6-5 and TRBJ1-2; 10 bases fit TRBD1. The CDR3 extends over 15 amino acids. V was pared by 5 bases and J by 8 bases, with 11 bases of the junction left unmatched. Germline-derived CDR1 and CDR2 are MNHEY and SVGAGI. CDR3 coding DNA: TGTGCCAGCAGTGCCACCGGGACAGGGGCAGGAGGCTACACCTTC. Amino acids: CASSATGTGAGGYTF.

The V gene is TRBV5-1, the J gene TRBJ1-1; D not resolved. The V and J ends lost 2 bases and 6 bases respectively, with 8 bases between them. Per the germline V gene, CDR1 is SGHRS and CDR2 is YFSETQ. CDR3 size: 12 residues. CDR3 nucleotide sequence: TGCGCCAGCAGCTTCCCCGGGGCTGAAGCTTTCTTT. This gives the protein CASSFPGAEAFF. The full variable domain, completed using reference TRBV5-1 and TRBJ1-1, is KAGVTQTPRYLIKTRGQQVTLSCSPISGHRSVSWYQQTPGQGLQFLFEYFSETQRNKGNFPGRFSGRQFSNSRSEMNVSTLELGDSALYLCASSFPGAEAFFGQGTRLTVV.

V and J are TRBV6-5 and TRBJ2-5; no clear D. The J call may be in error: the DNA end matches TRBJ2-7 better. The CDR3 sequence is 16 residues long. The germline gives CDR1 MNHEY, CDR2 SVGAGI. The CDR3: CASSYSRSGGSYEQYF. CDR3 sequence (DNA): TGTGCCAGCAGTTACTCGAGAAGTGGCGGCTCCTACGAGCAGTACTTC.

The chain couples TRBV18 to TRBJ2-6; 8 bases line up with TRBD1. V was clipped by 4 bases and J by 2 bases; unmatched bases: 7. This CDR3 comprises 17 residues. Germline lookup yields CDR1 KGHSH and CDR2 LQKENI. The CDR3 loop is CASSRDRGVTGANVLTF. CDR3 bases: TGTGCCAGCTCACGAGACAGGGGAGTAACTGGGGCCAACGTCCTGACTTTC. Complete variable domain (other parts from reference TRBV18 and TRBJ2-6): NAGVMQNPRHLVRRRGQEARLRCSPMKGHSHVYWYRQLPEEGLKFMVYLQKENIIDESGMPKERFSAEFPKEGPSILRIQQVVRGDSAAYFCASSRDRGVTGANVLTFGAGSRLTVL.

J is TRBJ2-1 and V is TRBV27, with 8 bases aligning to TRBD2. V shed 5 bases and J 0 bases; nucleotides not matched to a gene: 9. The germline V gene has CDR1 MNHEY and CDR2 SMNVEV (reference sequence). This CDR3 is built from 17 residues. CDR3 in DNA: TGTGCCAGCAGTACCCTAGCGGGCTATAGCTCCTACAATGAGCAGTTCTTC. Its protein is CASSTLAGYSSYNEQFF.

The chain uses TRBV11-3 and TRBJ1-1, with 8 nucleotides matching TRBD1. CDR1 SGHNT and CDR2 YENEEA come from the germline V gene. J was trimmed by 4 bases and V by 6 bases; bases with no gene match: 7. The length of the CDR3 is 14 residues. CDR3 bases: TGTGCCAGCAGGCCAACAGGGGGGGGCACTGAAGCTTTCTTT. Protein: CASRPTGGGTEAFF.

V gene TRBV6-1 combines with J gene TRBJ1-1; D is uncertain. The length of the CDR3 is 14 residues. Trimming pared 2 bases from V and 1 base from J, leaving 8 bases between. Germline V gene lookup returns CDR1 MNHNS and CDR2 SASEGT. For the CDR3, the DNA is TGTGCCAGCAGTGAATTCCCAGAGAACACTGAAGCTTTCTTT. It yields the protein CASSEFPENTEAFF.

The rearrangement joins TRBV30 to TRBJ2-1; D is perhaps TRBD2 (6 bases). Per the germline V gene, CDR1 is GTSNPN and CDR2 is SVGIG (reference sequence). This CDR3 is 14 amino acids long. V was cut by 2 bases and J by 0 bases, with 8 bases left in between. CDR3 sequence: CAWSYGSSYNEQFF. The CDR3 DNA sequence: TGTGCCTGGAGTTACGGGAGCTCCTACAATGAGCAGTTCTTC.

V usage is TRBV5-1 and J usage is TRBJ2-2, with 7 bases identical to TRBD2. CDR1 is SGHRS and CDR2 is YFSETQ in the germline V gene. V shed 3 bases, J shed 1 base, and the junction held 0 bases outside the gene matches. CDR3 length: 14 amino acids. The CDR3 loop reads CASSSSGNTGELFF. DNA of the CDR3: TGCGCCAGCAGCTCTAGCGGGAACACCGGGGAGCTGTTTTTT.

The V gene is TRBV27, the J gene TRBJ2-6; D gene ambiguous. V was pared by 2 bases and J by 0 bases, with 20 bases between. This CDR3 is built from 20 residues. CDR1 MNHEY and CDR2 SMNVEV come from the germline V gene (reference sequence). CDR3: CASSLRPLNSHPSGANVLTF. DNA of the CDR3: TGTGCCAGCAGTTTAAGGCCCTTGAACAGCCATCCCTCTGGGGCCAACGTCCTGACTTTC.

This chain's CDR3 is CASSLVPGVSGNTIYF. CDR3 coding DNA: TGTGCCAGCAGCTTAGTCCCAGGGGTCTCGGGAAACACCATATATTTT. The chain links TRBV7-2 to TRBJ1-3; tentative D call: TRBD1 (6 bases). Trimming pared 1 base from V and 4 bases from J, leaving 14 bases between. Germline CDR1 and CDR2: SGHTA and FQGNSA. CDR3 length: 16 residues.

The rearrangement links TRBV19 to TRBJ1-2; 8 nucleotides agree with TRBD1. The CDR3 runs 16 residues. The germline gives CDR1 LNHDA, CDR2 SQIVND (reference sequence). After removal of 4 bases from V and 8 bases from J, the junction contained 15 bases not matched to a gene. The CDR3: CASSTPGQGAHWGYTF. The CDR3 DNA is TGTGCCAGTAGTACCCCAGGACAGGGAGCTCATTGGGGCTACACCTTC.

The rearrangement uses TRBV7-3 and TRBJ2-2; TRBD2 aligns across 12 bases. V trimming: 6 bases; J trimming: 5 bases; junction bases outside the gene matches: 7. Germline V gives CDR1 SGHTA, CDR2 FQGTGA. The CDR3 length is 16 residues. CDR3 DNA: TGTGCCAGCAGTTCGACTAGCGGGAGCGATACCGGGGAGCTGTTTTTT. Translated: CASSSTSGSDTGELFF.

A single count supports this clone. The J gene is TRBJ2-7, the V gene TRBV7-2, with a weak D call TRBD2 (5 bases). Trimming shortened V by 0 bases and J by 6 bases, and 15 bases separated the two germline ends. The CDR3 runs 15 residues. CDR1 is SGHTA, CDR2 FQGNSA, per germline. For the CDR3, the DNA is TGTGCCAGCAGCTTAGCACGGCTCAACGGGGTCGAGCAGTACTTC. Translated, it gives CASSLARLNGVEQYF.

The chain joins TRBV6-5 to TRBJ2-1; D is uncertain. This CDR3 comprises 11 residues. V gave up 2 bases and J gave up 7 bases, with 3 bases separating them. CDR1 MNHEY and CDR2 SVGAGI come from the germline V gene. CDR3 sequence: CASSYHNEQFF. The CDR3 coding sequence is TGTGCCAGCAGTTACCATAATGAGCAGTTCTTC.

The chain recombines TRBV7-2 with TRBJ1-5; 7 bases align to TRBD1. This CDR3 is 14 amino acids long. Germline V lookup: CDR1 SGHTA, CDR2 FQGNSA. Germline trimming cut 4 bases from V and 6 bases from J; bases unmatched to any gene: 6. In nucleotides, the CDR3 is TGTGCCAGCAGCTACAGGGGTCCCGGTCAGCCCCAGCATTTT. It yields the protein CASSYRGPGQPQHF. Supplemented by reference TRBV7-2 and TRBJ1-5, the full variable domain reads GAGVSQSPSNKVTEKGKDVELRCDPISGHTALYWYRQSLGQGLEFLIYFQGNSAPDKSGLPSDRFSAERTGGSVSTLTIQRTQQEDSAVYLCASSYRGPGQPQHFGDGTRLSIL.

V usage is TRBV5-1 and J usage is TRBJ2-2, with a possible D match to TRBD2 (5 bases). Germline CDR1 and CDR2: SGHRS and YFSETQ. V lost 0 bases to trimming and J lost 11 bases, with 14 bases between them. The CDR3 extends over 14 amino acids. CDR3 nucleotides: TGCGCCAGCAGCTTGGGAGCGGCCAAGTCAGAGCTGTTTTTT. Its protein product is CASSLGAAKSELFF.

The chain recombines TRBV5-1 with TRBJ2-2; TRBD1 might be the D (5 bases). The CDR3 is made up of 15 amino acids. The germline V gene encodes CDR1 SGHRS and CDR2 YFSETQ. Trimming pared 5 bases from V and 7 bases from J, leaving 18 bases between. The CDR3 loop is CASSLWQGVVGELFF. The CDR3 region has the DNA TGCGCCAGCAGTTTGTGGCAGGGTGTCGTCGGGGAGCTGTTTTTT.

J is TRBJ1-5 and V is TRBV11-2, with no clear D. CDR1 and CDR2 from the germline V gene are SGHAT and FQNNGV. The CDR3 totals 14 residues. V was cut by 2 bases and J by 4 bases, with 9 bases left in between. The DNA for the CDR3 is TGTGCCAGCAGCTTAAGCCCCGAAAATCAGCCCCAGCATTTT. As protein: CASSLSPENQPQHF.

This clone was counted only a few times. The chain has TRBV27 and TRBJ1-1; D is possibly TRBD1 (6 bases). The CDR3 totals 14 residues. The V and J ends lost 7 bases and 2 bases respectively, with 14 bases between them. Germline CDR1 is MNHEY and CDR2 is SMNVEV (reference sequence). The CDR3 is CASTRRGANTEAFF. CDR3 coding DNA: TGTGCCAGCACCCGGCGGGGGGCAAACACTGAAGCTTTCTTT.

The chain carries TRBV5-1 and TRBJ2-7; 9 bases map to TRBD2. Germline loops: CDR1 SGHRS, CDR2 YFSETQ. The CDR3 is 14 residues long. The V and J ends lost 2 bases and 7 bases, in that order; junction bases with no gene match: 7. In DNA form, the CDR3 reads TGCGCCAGCAGCTTATTTGCGGGAGGGGGTGAGCAGTACTTC. Protein: CASSLFAGGGEQYF.

This clone was detected only once. The V gene is TRBV5-4, the J gene TRBJ1-6; TRBD1 aligns across 9 bases. The CDR3 is made up of 13 amino acids. V was clipped by 4 bases and J by 14 bases; unmatched bases: 7. Germline V gene sequence: CDR1 SGHNT, CDR2 YYREEE (reference sequence). The chain's CDR3 is CASSTTGGRALHF. CDR3 nucleotides: TGTGCCAGCAGCACCACAGGGGGCCGGGCCCTCCACTTT.

V and J are TRBV9 and TRBJ2-1; 11 positions agree with TRBD2. This CDR3 comprises 18 residues. Germline assignment: CDR1 SGDLS and CDR2 YYNGEE. V dropped 2 bases and J dropped 0; count of bases not matched to a gene: 7. The CDR3 here is CASSVRTSGPSSYNEQFF. The CDR3 nucleotides read TGTGCCAGCAGCGTCCGGACTAGCGGGCCCAGCTCCTACAATGAGCAGTTCTTC.

This chain links TRBV27 with TRBJ2-7, with 7 bases lining up with TRBD1. The J segment lost 4 bases and the V segment lost 8 bases, leaving 14 bases of the junction unmatched. The CDR3 is 15 amino acids. Germline values: CDR1 MNHEY, CDR2 SMNVEV (reference sequence). The CDR3 nucleotides read TGTGCCAGCCAGTTTGGAGCTAAGGGGGCTTACGAGCAGTACTTC. Amino acid sequence: CASQFGAKGAYEQYF.

V and J are TRBV11-2 and TRBJ2-3; D is perhaps TRBD2 (6 bases). Trimming took off 1 base at V and 4 bases at J, with 15 bases between the two ends. Germline V lookup: CDR1 SGHAT, CDR2 FQNNGV. The CDR3 is made up of 16 amino acids. The CDR3 reads CASSLVGLWGADTQYF. CDR3 DNA: TGTGCCAGCAGCTTAGTTGGGTTGTGGGGGGCAGATACGCAGTATTTT. Full variable domain (outside the CDR3, taken from reference TRBV11-2 and TRBJ2-3): EAGVAQSPRYKIIEKRQSVAFWCNPISGHATLYWYQQILGQGPKLLIQFQNNGVVDDSQLPKDRFSAERLKGVDSTLKIQPAKLEDSAVYLCASSLVGLWGADTQYFGPGTRLTVL.

The chain has TRBV27 and TRBJ2-4, with 9 bases that match TRBD1. Unmatched junction bases numbered 5, after V lost 6 bases and J lost 8 bases. The CDR3 is 13 residues long. The germline gives CDR1 MNHEY, CDR2 SMNVEV (reference sequence). Here the CDR3 reads CASSPDRGDIQYF. CDR3 nucleotide sequence: TGTGCCAGCAGCCCCGACAGGGGGGACATTCAGTACTTC.

J is TRBJ1-1 and V is TRBV4-3, with TRBD1 as a possible D gene (5 bases). From germline, CDR1 is LGHNA and CDR2 YSLEER. The CDR3 is 15 amino acids. Trimming shortened V by 4 bases and J by 1 base, and 13 bases separated the two germline ends. The CDR3 DNA reads as TGCGCCAGCAGCCCCACCCCGCAGGGGAACACTGAAGCTTTCTTT. Its protein product is CASSPTPQGNTEAFF.

J is TRBJ1-1 and V is TRBV13; TRBD1 aligns across 9 bases. The ends lost 5 bases at V and 3 bases at J; junction bases unmatched: 10. Looked up from germline, CDR1 is PRHDT and CDR2 is FYEKMQ (reference sequence). There are 16 residues in the CDR3. This chain's CDR3 is CASSPGTGSEDTEAFF. CDR3 sequence (DNA): TGTGCCAGCAGCCCCGGGACAGGGTCTGAGGACACTGAAGCTTTCTTT.